Listed below are T cell receptor beta chains from one sample, sequenced in a study of cytomegalovirus exposure and HLA in healthy donors. The repertoire was sequenced with immunoSEQ multiplex PCR; TCRdb's copy has only in-frame clones and lacks some. The table lists 120,000 to 150,000 clones, approximately 82% of them singletons. Sample: PBMCs. These receptors all stem from a man between 18 and 35 years old in good health and CMV-seropositive. The CDR3 runs from the conserved cysteine through the conserved F or W. Each record gives: D gene, J gene, clone size, V gene, CDR3 protein, CDR3 DNA. A D gene is named only where the DNA matches it firmly. Some rows have no size entry. The others give once, few or many, or a class for an expanded clone.

d_gene: NA
j_gene: TRBJ1-2
abundance: NA
v_gene: TRBV7-9
CDR3aa: CASSLYQGNGYTF
CDR3nt: TGTGCCAGCAGCTTATACCAGGGCAATGGCTACACCTTC

d_gene: NA
j_gene: TRBJ1-1
abundance: NA
v_gene: TRBV28
CDR3aa: CASSALGEGNTEAFF
CDR3nt: TGTGCCAGCAGTGCCCTCGGGGAGGGTAACACTGAAGCTTTCTTT

d_gene: TRBD1
j_gene: TRBJ1-1
abundance: once
v_gene: TRBV11-2
CDR3aa: CASSGDRMNTEAFF
CDR3nt: TGTGCCAGCAGCGGGGACAGAATGAACACTGAAGCTTTCTTT

d_gene: NA
j_gene: TRBJ1-1
abundance: NA
v_gene: TRBV5-1
CDR3aa: CASSLVGGWDTEAFF
CDR3nt: TGCGCCAGCAGCTTGGTGGGGGGATGGGACACTGAAGCTTTCTTT

d_gene: NA
j_gene: TRBJ2-5
abundance: NA
v_gene: TRBV6-1
CDR3aa: CASSVEYDRTQYF
CDR3nt: TGTGCCAGCAGTGTGGAGTATGATAGGACCCAGTACTTC

d_gene: TRBD1
j_gene: TRBJ2-2
abundance: few
v_gene: TRBV10-3
CDR3aa: CAIGSRGFTGELFF
CDR3nt: TGTGCCATCGGAAGCAGGGGGTTCACCGGGGAGCTGTTTTTT

d_gene: TRBD2
j_gene: TRBJ2-7
abundance: once
v_gene: TRBV4-1
CDR3aa: CASSQGWTSLPYEQYF
CDR3nt: TGCGCCAGCAGCCAAGGGTGGACTAGCCTTCCCTACGAGCAGTACTTC

d_gene: NA
j_gene: TRBJ1-1
abundance: NA
v_gene: TRBV19
CDR3aa: CASTRGTPNTEAFF
CDR3nt: TGTGCCAGTACCCGAGGGACACCGAACACTGAAGCTTTCTTT

d_gene: TRBD1
j_gene: TRBJ1-1
abundance: NA
v_gene: TRBV6-5
CDR3aa: CASRQGGYTEAFF
CDR3nt: TGTGCCAGCAGACAAGGGGGCTACACTGAAGCTTTCTTT

d_gene: NA
j_gene: TRBJ2-1
abundance: NA
v_gene: TRBV20-1
CDR3aa: CSAKSPYEQFF
CDR3nt: TGCAGTGCAAAAAGCCCCTATGAGCAGTTCTTC

d_gene: NA
j_gene: TRBJ2-2
abundance: NA
v_gene: TRBV11-2
CDR3aa: CASSLAGYTGELFF
CDR3nt: TGTGCCAGCAGCTTAGCGGGGTACACCGGGGAGCTGTTTTTT

d_gene: TRBD1
j_gene: TRBJ2-3
abundance: once
v_gene: TRBV10-3
CDR3aa: CAISVQGEDTDTQYF
CDR3nt: TGTGCCATCAGTGTACAGGGGGAAGACACAGATACGCAGTATTTT

d_gene: NA
j_gene: TRBJ1-2
abundance: NA
v_gene: TRBV4-1
CDR3aa: CASSQGQRNYGYTF
CDR3nt: TGCGCCAGCAGCCAAGGTCAGCGGAACTATGGCTACACCTTC

d_gene: TRBD1
j_gene: TRBJ2-7
abundance: NA
v_gene: TRBV11-2
CDR3aa: CASSLGTGRSYEQYF
CDR3nt: TGTGCCAGCAGTCTTGGGACAGGCCGCTCCTACGAGCAGTACTTC

d_gene: NA
j_gene: TRBJ2-7
abundance: NA
v_gene: TRBV28
CDR3aa: CASSLQNEQYF
CDR3nt: TGTGCCAGCAGTTTACAGAACGAGCAGTACTTC

d_gene: TRBD1
j_gene: TRBJ2-3
abundance: NA
v_gene: TRBV5-1
CDR3aa: CASRDRSTSTDTQYF
CDR3nt: TGCGCCAGCCGGGACAGGTCCACTAGCACAGATACGCAGTATTTT

d_gene: NA
j_gene: TRBJ2-1
abundance: once
v_gene: TRBV27
CDR3aa: CASSFGGPDNEQFF
CDR3nt: TGTGCCAGCAGTTTCGGCGGTCCGGACAATGAGCAGTTCTTC

d_gene: TRBD1
j_gene: TRBJ1-1
abundance: few
v_gene: TRBV15
CDR3aa: CATSVAGQGNTEAFF
CDR3nt: TGTGCCACCAGCGTCGCGGGACAGGGGAACACTGAAGCTTTCTTT

d_gene: NA
j_gene: TRBJ1-1
abundance: NA
v_gene: TRBV5-6
CDR3aa: CASSPGGGNTEAFF
CDR3nt: TGTGCCAGCAGCCCCGGCGGGGGGAACACTGAAGCTTTCTTT

d_gene: TRBD2
j_gene: TRBJ2-1
abundance: once
v_gene: TRBV18
CDR3aa: CASSSGTTGEQFF
CDR3nt: TGTGCCAGCTCATCCGGGACTACCGGTGAGCAGTTCTTC

d_gene: NA
j_gene: TRBJ1-1
abundance: NA
v_gene: TRBV28
CDR3aa: CASSLTGLMNTEAFF
CDR3nt: TGTGCCAGCAGTTTAACGGGTCTCATGAACACTGAAGCTTTCTTT

d_gene: NA
j_gene: TRBJ2-6
abundance: NA
v_gene: TRBV18
CDR3aa: CASLLGGANVLTF
CDR3nt: TGTGCCAGCCTTTTGGGCGGGGCCAACGTCCTGACTTTC

d_gene: NA
j_gene: TRBJ2-5
abundance: NA
v_gene: TRBV7-9
CDR3aa: CASSSSAPEVLETQYF
CDR3nt: TGTGCCAGCAGCTCTAGCGCCCCGGAGGTCTTAGAGACCCAGTACTTC

d_gene: NA
j_gene: TRBJ2-7
abundance: once
v_gene: TRBV11-3
CDR3aa: CASSGGQGEQYF
CDR3nt: TGTGCCAGCAGCGGCGGCCAGGGGGAGCAGTACTTC

d_gene: NA
j_gene: TRBJ2-2
abundance: NA
v_gene: TRBV11-3
CDR3aa: CASSLTQGDDTGELFF
CDR3nt: TGTGCCAGCAGCTTAACACAGGGCGATGACACCGGGGAGCTGTTTTTT

d_gene: NA
j_gene: TRBJ1-2
abundance: NA
v_gene: TRBV2
CDR3aa: CASRDFESGDGYTF
CDR3nt: TGTGCCAGCAGAGACTTCGAGTCAGGGGATGGCTACACCTTC

d_gene: TRBD1
j_gene: TRBJ1-2
abundance: few
v_gene: TRBV6-5
CDR3aa: CASIGQGVYGYTF
CDR3nt: TGTGCCAGCATAGGACAGGGGGTATATGGCTACACCTTC

d_gene: NA
j_gene: TRBJ1-1
abundance: NA
v_gene: TRBV4-1
CDR3aa: CASIYEIGVATEAFF
CDR3nt: TGCGCCAGCATCTACGAGATAGGGGTGGCCACTGAAGCTTTCTTT

d_gene: TRBD2
j_gene: TRBJ2-1
abundance: NA
v_gene: TRBV9
CDR3aa: CASSVVERGEQFF
CDR3nt: TGTGCCAGCAGCGTAGTCGAGCGGGGAGAGCAGTTCTTC

d_gene: NA
j_gene: TRBJ2-1
abundance: NA
v_gene: TRBV18
CDR3aa: CASSPSGSLPEREFF
CDR3nt: TGTGCCAGCTCACCATCGGGAAGCCTACCCGAGAGGGAGTTCTTC

d_gene: TRBD1
j_gene: TRBJ2-5
abundance: NA
v_gene: TRBV18
CDR3aa: CASSPPGQPRETQYF
CDR3nt: TGTGCCAGCTCACCACCGGGACAGCCAAGAGAGACCCAGTACTTC

d_gene: TRBD1
j_gene: TRBJ2-6
abundance: few
v_gene: TRBV5-1
CDR3aa: CASSLGGTGVSGANVLTF
CDR3nt: TGCGCCAGCAGCTTGGGAGGGACAGGTGTCTCTGGGGCCAACGTCCTGACTTTC